This is a list of T cell receptor beta chains from one sample in a study of regulatory and conventional T cells in RAG deficiency. The protocol was immunoSEQ multiplex PCR, while the TCRdb copy is restricted to in-frame clones and leaves out a portion. The sample carries under 30,000 clones, about nine tenths recorded once. The same data also contributed to another study, on regulatory T cells.

Sequencing was performed on Tregs sorted from blood. All receptors come from a human donor in good health. Each CDR3 is given with its conserved first and last residue. A D gene is named only where the DNA matches it firmly. Part of the rows lack a size; the others show once, few, many or a class for expanded clones.

CDR3nt: TGTGCCAGCAGCTTGGCCATTCAGGGGGGGGACACTGAAGCTTTCTTT
CDR3aa: CASSLAIQGGDTEAFF
j_gene: TRBJ1-1
abundance: .
v_gene: TRBV5-4
d_gene: TRBD1

CDR3nt: TGTGCCAGCAGGGGGGGTCCGGGACGAATATACGAGCAGTACTTC
CDR3aa: CASRGGPGRIYEQYF
j_gene: TRBJ2-7
abundance: .
v_gene: TRBV6-5
d_gene: .

CDR3nt: TGCAGTGCTAGGCGGGAGACCCAGTACTTC
CDR3aa: CSARRETQYF
j_gene: TRBJ2-5
abundance: .
v_gene: TRBV20-1
d_gene: .

CDR3nt: TGTGCCAGCAGTTTATTTCGCGGGGTAAACACTGAAGCTTTCTTT
CDR3aa: CASSLFRGVNTEAFF
j_gene: TRBJ1-1
abundance: .
v_gene: TRBV28
d_gene: .

CDR3nt: TGTGCCAGCAGCTTACGCGCGAGAAGGGGACAAGAGACCCAGTACTTC
CDR3aa: CASSLRARRGQETQYF
j_gene: TRBJ2-5
abundance: .
v_gene: TRBV7-9
d_gene: .

CDR3nt: TGTGCCAGCAGCGCCGACAGGACCTCTGGAAACACCATATATTTT
CDR3aa: CASSADRTSGNTIYF
j_gene: TRBJ1-3
abundance: .
v_gene: TRBV9
d_gene: .

CDR3nt: TGTGCCAGCAGCTTAACCCCGGGGTATGGCTACACCTTC
CDR3aa: CASSLTPGYGYTF
j_gene: TRBJ1-2
abundance: .
v_gene: TRBV7-2
d_gene: .

CDR3nt: TGCGCCAGCAGCCCCCAGCTGGGCCCAAATACGGCCCAGTACTTC
CDR3aa: CASSPQLGPNTAQYF
j_gene: TRBJ2-5
abundance: .
v_gene: TRBV10-1
d_gene: .

CDR3nt: TGCGCCAGCAGCTGGCTAGCGGGGGGCGCCGGGGAGCTGTTTTTT
CDR3aa: CASSWLAGGAGELFF
j_gene: TRBJ2-2
abundance: .
v_gene: TRBV5-1
d_gene: TRBD2

CDR3nt: TGTGCCAGTAGTATTGGCCGCACAGGGACATACTACGAGCAGTACTTC
CDR3aa: CASSIGRTGTYYEQYF
j_gene: TRBJ2-7
abundance: once
v_gene: TRBV19
d_gene: .

CDR3nt: TGTGCCAGCAGCGTGGACAGGGTGACCTCTAACTATGGCTACACCTTC
CDR3aa: CASSVDRVTSNYGYTF
j_gene: TRBJ1-2
abundance: once
v_gene: TRBV7-9
d_gene: TRBD1

CDR3nt: TGTGCCAGCAGCTTATGGCCGGGGGGCACAGATACGCAGTATTTT
CDR3aa: CASSLWPGGTDTQYF
j_gene: TRBJ2-3
abundance: .
v_gene: TRBV7-3
d_gene: .

CDR3nt: TGTGCCAGCAGTGAACAGACCCGCTCTGGAAACACCATATATTTT
CDR3aa: CASSEQTRSGNTIYF
j_gene: TRBJ1-3
abundance: .
v_gene: TRBV6-1
d_gene: .

CDR3nt: TGTGCCAGCAGTGACTCGTACACAGATACGCAGTATTTT
CDR3aa: CASSDSYTDTQYF
j_gene: TRBJ2-3
abundance: once
v_gene: TRBV6-4
d_gene: .

CDR3nt: TGTGCCAGCAGCCAAGTTATAGGGCCCCCTTTGCGGGAGCTGTTTTTT
CDR3aa: CASSQVIGPPLRELFF
j_gene: TRBJ2-2
abundance: .
v_gene: TRBV4-2
d_gene: .

CDR3nt: TGCACCAGCAGCCAAGATGGTGGACTAGCGGGGGGGACTAGCACAGATACGCAGTATTTT
CDR3aa: CTSSQDGGLAGGTSTDTQYF
j_gene: TRBJ2-3
abundance: .
v_gene: TRBV1
d_gene: .

CDR3nt: TGTGCCACCAGCAGCGGGGTTGGCAATCAGCCCCAGCATTTT
CDR3aa: CATSSGVGNQPQHF
j_gene: TRBJ1-5
abundance: .
v_gene: TRBV15
d_gene: .

CDR3nt: TGTGCCAGCAGGGCAGGGTACACTGAAGCTTTCTTT
CDR3aa: CASRAGYTEAFF
j_gene: TRBJ1-1
abundance: .
v_gene: TRBV27
d_gene: .

CDR3nt: TGTGCCAGCAGTTACTCACCGGGGCGCACAGATACGCAGTATTTT
CDR3aa: CASSYSPGRTDTQYF
j_gene: TRBJ2-3
abundance: .
v_gene: TRBV6-5
d_gene: .

CDR3nt: TGTGCCAGCAGTGGGGCGGGGGGGCCCTACGAGCAGTACTTC
CDR3aa: CASSGAGGPYEQYF
j_gene: TRBJ2-7
abundance: once
v_gene: TRBV6-1
d_gene: TRBD2

CDR3nt: TGTGCCTTAGACCGGGACAGGGGCGTGAGGACTGAAGCTTTCTTT
CDR3aa: CALDRDRGVRTEAFF
j_gene: TRBJ1-1
abundance: .
v_gene: TRBV30
d_gene: TRBD1

CDR3nt: TGCGCCAGCAGCGCCGGGGAGACCCAGTACTTC
CDR3aa: CASSAGETQYF
j_gene: TRBJ2-5
abundance: .
v_gene: TRBV5-1
d_gene: .

CDR3nt: TGTGCCAGCGGGACAGGGTACCCAGATACGCAGTATTTT
CDR3aa: CASGTGYPDTQYF
j_gene: TRBJ2-3
abundance: once
v_gene: TRBV6-5
d_gene: TRBD1

CDR3nt: TGTGCCAGCAGTGAATTCCGGGGGAATTGGAATGAGCAGTTCTTC
CDR3aa: CASSEFRGNWNEQFF
j_gene: TRBJ2-1
abundance: .
v_gene: TRBV25-1
d_gene: .

CDR3nt: TGTGCCAGCAGTTCCTACAGGGAGGGGAACACTGAAGCTTTCTTT
CDR3aa: CASSSYREGNTEAFF
j_gene: TRBJ1-1
abundance: .
v_gene: TRBV27
d_gene: .

CDR3nt: TGTGCCTGGAACGGACAGTCAAATCAGCCCCAGCATTTT
CDR3aa: CAWNGQSNQPQHF
j_gene: TRBJ1-5
abundance: .
v_gene: TRBV30
d_gene: .

CDR3nt: TGTGCCACCAGCAGAGGGAGGGGGAACACTGAAGCTTTCTTT
CDR3aa: CATSRGRGNTEAFF
j_gene: TRBJ1-1
abundance: .
v_gene: TRBV15
d_gene: .

CDR3nt: TGTGCCAGCCCCACTTGGACAGGGGGCAATGAGCAGTTCTTC
CDR3aa: CASPTWTGGNEQFF
j_gene: TRBJ2-1
abundance: .
v_gene: TRBV5-4
d_gene: TRBD1

CDR3nt: TGTGCCAGCAGCTTGCTGCGGGTCTCCTACAATGAGCAGTTCTTC
CDR3aa: CASSLLRVSYNEQFF
j_gene: TRBJ2-1
abundance: .
v_gene: TRBV7-2
d_gene: .

CDR3nt: TGCGCCAGCAGCGCCCTGGACAGGCTATCCTATAATTCACCCCTCCACTTT
CDR3aa: CASSALDRLSYNSPLHF
j_gene: TRBJ1-6
abundance: .
v_gene: TRBV10-1
d_gene: TRBD1

CDR3nt: TGCGCCAGCAGCTTGGACCTGATTGAAAAACTGTTTTTT
CDR3aa: CASSLDLIEKLFF
j_gene: TRBJ1-4
abundance: .
v_gene: TRBV5-1
d_gene: .

CDR3nt: TGTGCCAGCAGTGGGTTCGGGACTAGCGGCGCCGTACAGTACTTC
CDR3aa: CASSGFGTSGAVQYF
j_gene: TRBJ2-5
abundance: .
v_gene: TRBV2
d_gene: TRBD2

CDR3nt: TGCGCCAGCAGCTTTCAGGGACACCTACAATCACACGAGCAGTACTTC
CDR3aa: CASSFQGHLQSHEQYF
j_gene: TRBJ2-7
abundance: .
v_gene: TRBV5-1
d_gene: .

CDR3nt: TGTGCCAGCAGCTTAGCGAAGGGACATCTCTACGAGCAGTACTTC
CDR3aa: CASSLAKGHLYEQYF
j_gene: TRBJ2-7
abundance: .
v_gene: TRBV7-2
d_gene: .

CDR3nt: TGTGCCAGCAGCGTAGACCCCTCTGGAAACACCATATATTTT
CDR3aa: CASSVDPSGNTIYF
j_gene: TRBJ1-3
abundance: .
v_gene: TRBV7-8
d_gene: .

CDR3nt: TGTGCCAGCAGCTTAGGCTCGACGGTCCTCAATGAAAAACTGTTTTTT
CDR3aa: CASSLGSTVLNEKLFF
j_gene: TRBJ1-4
abundance: .
v_gene: TRBV7-2
d_gene: .

CDR3nt: TGTGCCAGCAGCTCCTCCGGGACAAGCTCCTTCTACGAGCAGTACTTC
CDR3aa: CASSSSGTSSFYEQYF
j_gene: TRBJ2-7
abundance: .
v_gene: TRBV11-2
d_gene: .

CDR3nt: TGTGCCAGAAGGACAAACACCGGCCCGACTTCACCCCTCCACTTT
CDR3aa: CARRTNTGPTSPLHF
j_gene: TRBJ1-6
abundance: .
v_gene: TRBV5-3
d_gene: .

CDR3nt: TGTGCCAGCAGCTTAGCAGGGGGCTCTGGGGCCAACGTCCTGACTTTC
CDR3aa: CASSLAGGSGANVLTF
j_gene: TRBJ2-6
abundance: once
v_gene: TRBV7-8
d_gene: .

CDR3nt: TGTGCCTGGAGTGTAAGGACAGCCGGGGAGCTGTTTTTT
CDR3aa: CAWSVRTAGELFF
j_gene: TRBJ2-2
abundance: .
v_gene: TRBV30
d_gene: .

CDR3nt: TGCGCCAGCAGCTTGGAGGTCAGGGATAATTCACCCCTCCACTTT
CDR3aa: CASSLEVRDNSPLHF
j_gene: TRBJ1-6
abundance: .
v_gene: TRBV5-1
d_gene: .